Sequencing of this T cell receptor (beta chain) was carried out in a study of T-cell reconstitution after alpha-beta-depleted transplantation in children. Unique molecular identifiers were built into the TCRbeta library. TCRdb used MiXCR to reprocess the PCR reads, holding one entry per CDR3 protein. The sample includes about 3,000 distinct CDR3 sequences, roughly 30% of them seen just once. By frequency in the sample, this clonotype is large (0.1 to 1%). Its antigen is unidentified. Findings and limits, study-wide: Where alpha-beta T cells came from about two months after transplant was reportedly several hundred expanded graft clones.

The germline V and J ends were trimmed by 4 bases and 0 bases, with 13 bases remaining between them. The CDR3 has 16 residues. The germline CDR1 and CDR2 sequences are LGHDT and YNNKEL (reference sequence). This chain connects TRBV3-1 to TRBJ2-4; a possible D gene is TRBD1 (5 bases). The sequence came from a male patient aged 2 to 9 who had a stem cell transplant for acute myeloid leukemia, so the T cells may come from the graft donor. Sequenced here: PBMCs, mostly from graft donor cells, sampled 60 days after TCRalphabeta/CD19-depleted stem cell transplant. Here the CDR3 reads CASSPRVGVAKNIQYF. CDR3 nucleotides: TGTGCCAGCAGCCCCAGGGTTGGAGTAGCCAAAAACATTCAGTACTTC.